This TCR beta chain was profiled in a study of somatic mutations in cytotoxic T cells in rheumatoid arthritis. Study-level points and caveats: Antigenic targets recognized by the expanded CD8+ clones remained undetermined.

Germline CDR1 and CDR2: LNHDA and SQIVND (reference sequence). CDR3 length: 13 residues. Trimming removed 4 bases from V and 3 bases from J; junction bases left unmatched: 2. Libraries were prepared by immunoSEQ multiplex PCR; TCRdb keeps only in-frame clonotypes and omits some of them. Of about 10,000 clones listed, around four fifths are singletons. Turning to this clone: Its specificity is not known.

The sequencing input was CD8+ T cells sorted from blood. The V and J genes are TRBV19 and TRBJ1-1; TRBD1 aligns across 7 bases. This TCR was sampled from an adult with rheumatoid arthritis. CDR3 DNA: TGTGCCAGTAGTACAACAGGGGACACTGAAGCTTTCTTT. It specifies CASSTTGDTEAFF. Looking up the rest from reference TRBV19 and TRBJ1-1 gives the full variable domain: DGGITQSPKYLFRKEGQNVTLSCEQNLNHDAMYWYRQDPGQGLRLIYYSQIVNDFQKGDIAEGYSVSREKKESFPLTVTSAQKNPTAFYLCASSTTGDTEAFFGQGTRLTVV.